A single sample is the source of the 9 T cell receptor beta chains below, sequenced in a study of graft-versus-host responses after intestinal transplantation (dated by TCRdb to 2020 to 2023). Libraries were prepared through the immunoSEQ multiplex PCR assay. TCRdb re-hosts the immuneACCESS table, in-frame sequences only. Its copies lack some clones; in the studies checked, an unresolved V gene accounts for under half of them, and the cause for the rest is not known. Here the sample has 80,000 to 100,000 clones; roughly 90% occur a single time. The ten largest account for about 0.07% of the sample. No antigens are known for them. What the time point label conveys for this sample: cells obtained before transplantation from donor or recipient. Source: unstimulated CD8+ T cells sorted from spleen or lymph node cells, taken before transplant. The receptors originated from a human donor who was the organ donor for an intestinal transplant.

The chain carries TRBV21-1 and TRBJ1-1; TRBD1, as called in the table, went unchecked against the DNA. TRBV21-1 is a documented pseudogene. This CDR3 has 18 amino acids. The CDR3 nucleotides read TGTGCCAGCAGCAAAGGTAAGGACCGACAGTATTTGAACACTGAAGCTTTCTTT. Encoded protein: CASSKGKDRQYLNTEAFF.

The rearrangement links TRBV6-5 to TRBJ2-3, with 12 bases that match TRBD2. CDR1 is MNHEY and CDR2 is SVGAGI in the germline V gene. V lost 6 bases to trimming and J lost 9 bases; unmatched junction nucleotides: 10. The CDR3 runs to 15 residues. The CDR3 spells CASSTRTSGTRTQYF. For the CDR3, the DNA is TGTGCCAGCAGCACCAGGACTAGCGGGACCCGGACGCAGTATTTT.

The CDR3 sequence is CASSPITGWRNTEAFF. For the CDR3, the DNA is TGTGCCAGCAGCCCAATCACCGGATGGAGGAACACTGAAGCTTTCTTT. J is TRBJ1-1 and V is TRBV9; no reliable D call. The CDR3 has 16 amino acids. Germline V CDR1 and CDR2: SGDLS, YYNGEE. V shed 4 bases and J shed 1 base, with 17 bases lying between them.

The rearrangement joins TRBV9 to TRBJ2-5, with 10 bases lining up with TRBD2. Unmatched junction bases numbered 2, after V lost 4 bases and J lost 2 bases. CDR3 size: 14 residues. CDR1 SGDLS and CDR2 YYNGEE come from the germline V gene. CDR3 DNA: TGTGCCAGCAGCCAAGCGGGGGGGCAAGAGACCCAGTACTTC. Translation gives CASSQAGGQETQYF. The full variable domain, in which reference TRBV9 and TRBJ2-5 provide the parts outside the CDR3, is DSGVTQTPKHLITATGQRVTLRCSPRSGDLSVYWYQQSLDQGLQFLIQYYNGEERAKGNILERFSAQQFPDLHSELNLSSLELGDSALYFCASSQAGGQETQYFGPGTRLLVL.

The chain recombines TRBV2 with TRBJ1-3, with 8 positions matching TRBD1. Germline loops: CDR1 SNHLY, CDR2 FYNNEI. V trimming: 6 bases; J trimming: 4 bases; junction bases outside the gene matches: 8. The CDR3 spans 15 residues. CDR3 sequence (DNA): TGTGCCAGCAGCTTCGGACAGGGTGCAGGAAACACCATATATTTT. Its translation: CASSFGQGAGNTIYF.

This clone has a single count. This chain joins TRBV13 and TRBJ2-5, with TRBD2 matching 13 bases. Germline values: CDR1 PRHDT, CDR2 FYEKMQ (reference sequence). This CDR3 has 17 amino acids. The J segment lost 2 bases and the V segment lost 5 bases, leaving 8 bases of the junction unmatched. This chain's CDR3 is CASSRTSGGEFQETQYF. The CDR3 DNA follows: TGTGCCAGCAGCCGGACTAGCGGGGGCGAGTTTCAAGAGACCCAGTACTTC.

This chain connects TRBV6-4 to TRBJ1-3; possible D gene TRBD1, 6 bases. CDR3 size: 19 residues. The germline CDR1 and CDR2 sequences are MRHNA and SNTAGT. With 0 bases removed from V and 1 base from J, the gap between germline ends came to 19 bases. The CDR3 coding sequence is TGTGCCAGCAGTGACTCGATTTTCAGGGGCCTGTCATCTGGAAACACCATATATTTT. Translating gives CASSDSIFRGLSSGNTIYF.

The V and J genes are TRBV10-3 and TRBJ1-5; 7 nucleotides align to TRBD1. Looked up from germline, CDR1 is ENHRY and CDR2 is SYGVKD. The V gene end was trimmed by 0 bases and the J gene end by 3 bases; junction bases not matched to a gene: 2. This CDR3 comprises 15 residues. CDR3 coding DNA: TGTGCCATCAGTGAGTCGGGGACAGACAATCAGCCCCAGCATTTT. This sequence encodes CAISESGTDNQPQHF.

The rearrangement joins TRBV14 to TRBJ2-7, with TRBD2 as a possible D gene (5 bases). CDR3 length: 13 residues. Trimming removed 2 bases at V and 7 bases at J, with 12 bases between. Germline CDR1 SGHDN, CDR2 FVKESK. CDR3 DNA: TGTGCCAGCAGCCAATGGTCGGGGTATGAGCAGTACTTC. Translation gives CASSQWSGYEQYF.